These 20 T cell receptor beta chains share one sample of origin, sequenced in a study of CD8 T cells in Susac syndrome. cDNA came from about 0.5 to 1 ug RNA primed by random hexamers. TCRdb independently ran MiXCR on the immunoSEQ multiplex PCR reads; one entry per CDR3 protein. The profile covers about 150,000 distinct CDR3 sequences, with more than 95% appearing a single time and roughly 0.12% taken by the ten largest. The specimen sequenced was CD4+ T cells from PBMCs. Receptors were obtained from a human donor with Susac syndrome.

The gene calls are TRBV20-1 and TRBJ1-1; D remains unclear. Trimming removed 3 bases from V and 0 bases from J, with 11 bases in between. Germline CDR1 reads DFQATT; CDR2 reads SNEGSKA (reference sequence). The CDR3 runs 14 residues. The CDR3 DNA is TGCAGTGCTAGGCTGTTCGGATTGAACACTGAAGCTTTCTTT. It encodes CSARLFGLNTEAFF.

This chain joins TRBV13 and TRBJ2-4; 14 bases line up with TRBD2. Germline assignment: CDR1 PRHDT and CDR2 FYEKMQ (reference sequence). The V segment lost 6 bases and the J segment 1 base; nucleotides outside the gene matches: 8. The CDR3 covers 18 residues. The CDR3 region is CASRSGLAGDRAKNIQYF. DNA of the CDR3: TGTGCCAGCAGATCGGGACTAGCGGGGGATCGGGCCAAAAACATTCAGTACTTC.

CDR3 nucleotides: TGCGCCAGCACCCAAGGACAGGCAAGAACCTTC. Translation: CASTQGQARTF. The gene calls are TRBV10-2 and TRBJ1-2, with 7 positions matching TRBD1. The CDR3 length is 11 residues. After removal of 7 bases from V and 14 bases from J, the junction contained 10 bases not matched to a gene. Per the germline V gene, CDR1 is WSHSY and CDR2 is SAAADI.

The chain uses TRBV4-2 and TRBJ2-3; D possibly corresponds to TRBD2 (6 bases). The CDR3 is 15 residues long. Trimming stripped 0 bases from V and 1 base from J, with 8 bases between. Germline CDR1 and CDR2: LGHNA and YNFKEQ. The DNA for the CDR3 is TGTGCCAGCAGCCAAGAGGGACTTGGCACAGATACGCAGTATTTT. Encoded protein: CASSQEGLGTDTQYF.

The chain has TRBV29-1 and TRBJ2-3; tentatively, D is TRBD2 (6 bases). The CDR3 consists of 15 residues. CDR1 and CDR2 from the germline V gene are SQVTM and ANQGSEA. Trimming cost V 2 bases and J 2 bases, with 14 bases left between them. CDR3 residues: CSVENLGGSTDTQYF. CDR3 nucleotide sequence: TGCAGCGTTGAAAACCTGGGAGGATCCACAGATACGCAGTATTTT.

The CDR3: CSARGDRDDTEAFF. Written as DNA, the CDR3 is TGCAGTGCTAGGGGGGACAGGGATGACACTGAAGCTTTCTTT. This rearrangement joins TRBV20-1 to TRBJ1-1; 9 bases line up with TRBD1. This CDR3 contains 14 residues. CDR1 is DFQATT, CDR2 SNEGSKA, per germline (reference sequence). V shed 3 bases, J shed 3 bases, and the junction held 5 bases outside the gene matches.

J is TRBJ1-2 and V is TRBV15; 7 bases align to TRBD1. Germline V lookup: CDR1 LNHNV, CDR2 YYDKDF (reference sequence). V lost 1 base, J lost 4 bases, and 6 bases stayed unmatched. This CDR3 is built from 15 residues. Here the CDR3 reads CATSRGDSSLYGYTF. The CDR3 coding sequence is TGTGCCACCAGCAGAGGGGACAGCTCCCTCTATGGCTACACCTTC. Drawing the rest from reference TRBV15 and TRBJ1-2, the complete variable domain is DAMVIQNPRYQVTQFGKPVTLSCSQTLNHNVMYWYQQKSSQAPKLLFHYYDKDFNNEADTPDNFQSRRPNTSFCFLDIRSPGLGDTAMYLCATSRGDSSLYGYTFGSGTRLTVV.

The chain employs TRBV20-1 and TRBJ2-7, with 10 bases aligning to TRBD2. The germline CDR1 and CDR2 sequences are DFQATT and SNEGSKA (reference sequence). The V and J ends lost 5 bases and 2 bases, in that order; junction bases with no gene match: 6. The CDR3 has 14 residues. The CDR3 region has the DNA TGCAGTGCTGCGACTAGCGGGCGAACCTACGAGCAGTACTTC. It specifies CSAATSGRTYEQYF.

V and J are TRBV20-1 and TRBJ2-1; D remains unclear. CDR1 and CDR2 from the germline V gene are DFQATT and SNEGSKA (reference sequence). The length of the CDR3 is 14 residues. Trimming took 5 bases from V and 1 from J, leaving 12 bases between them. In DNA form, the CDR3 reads TGCAGTGCTCGCCGGTGGGGTTCCTACAATGAGCAGTTCTTC. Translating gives CSARRWGSYNEQFF.

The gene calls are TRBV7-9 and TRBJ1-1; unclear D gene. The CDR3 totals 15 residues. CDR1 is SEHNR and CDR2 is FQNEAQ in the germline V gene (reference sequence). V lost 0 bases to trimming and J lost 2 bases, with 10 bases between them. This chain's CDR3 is CASSLAPSLNTEAFF. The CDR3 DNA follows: TGTGCCAGCAGCTTAGCCCCCAGCTTAAACACTGAAGCTTTCTTT.

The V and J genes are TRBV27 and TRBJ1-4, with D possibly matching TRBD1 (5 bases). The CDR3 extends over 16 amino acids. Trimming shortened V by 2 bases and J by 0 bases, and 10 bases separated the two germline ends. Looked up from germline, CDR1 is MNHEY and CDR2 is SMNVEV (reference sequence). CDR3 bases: TGTGCCAGCAGTTTAGACAGACCGACAACTAATGAAAAACTGTTTTTT. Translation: CASSLDRPTTNEKLFF.

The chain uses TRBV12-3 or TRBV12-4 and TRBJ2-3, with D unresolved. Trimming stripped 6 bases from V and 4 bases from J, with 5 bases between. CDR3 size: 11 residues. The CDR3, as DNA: TGTGCCAGCAGCAATGCAGATACGCAGTATTTT. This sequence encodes CASSNADTQYF.

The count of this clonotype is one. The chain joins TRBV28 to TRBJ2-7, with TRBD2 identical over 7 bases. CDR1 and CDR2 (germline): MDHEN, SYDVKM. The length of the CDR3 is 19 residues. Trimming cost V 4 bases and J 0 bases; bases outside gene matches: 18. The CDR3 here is CASSSPSPAYLAASYEQYF. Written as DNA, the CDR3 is TGTGCCAGCAGTTCCCCCAGTCCCGCTTATCTAGCGGCCTCCTACGAGCAGTACTTC.

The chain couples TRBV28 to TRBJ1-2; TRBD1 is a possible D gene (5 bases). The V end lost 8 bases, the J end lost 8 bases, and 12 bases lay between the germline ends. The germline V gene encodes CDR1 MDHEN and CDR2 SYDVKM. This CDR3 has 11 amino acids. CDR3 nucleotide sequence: TGTGCCAGCGGGGCTCACCTAGGCTACACCTTC. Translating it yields CASGAHLGYTF.

The CDR3 DNA reads TGTGCCAGCAGAGCGGGACAGGGCGATGAAAAACTGTTTTTT. This translates into CASRAGQGDEKLFF. This rearrangement joins TRBV5-4 to TRBJ1-4; 9 positions match TRBD1. The CDR3 has 14 amino acids. Looked up from germline, CDR1 is SGHNT and CDR2 is YYREEE (reference sequence). The ends lost 5 bases at V and 6 bases at J; junction bases unmatched: 5.

In DNA form, the CDR3 reads TGTGCCAGCAGCGAACAGGGTTTGGCCGGGGAGCTGTTTTTT. This gives the protein CASSEQGLAGELFF. The rearrangement joins TRBV9 to TRBJ2-2; TRBD1 is a possible D gene (6 bases). The CDR3 spans 14 residues. V shed 3 bases and J shed 6 bases, with 12 bases lying between them. Germline CDR1 SGDLS, CDR2 YYNGEE.

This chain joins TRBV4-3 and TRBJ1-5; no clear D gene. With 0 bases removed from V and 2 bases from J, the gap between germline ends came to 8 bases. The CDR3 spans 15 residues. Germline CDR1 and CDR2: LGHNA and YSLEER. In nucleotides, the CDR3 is TGCGCCAGCAGCCAAGAAGCGCGGGGCAATCAGCCCCAGCATTTT. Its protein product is CASSQEARGNQPQHF.

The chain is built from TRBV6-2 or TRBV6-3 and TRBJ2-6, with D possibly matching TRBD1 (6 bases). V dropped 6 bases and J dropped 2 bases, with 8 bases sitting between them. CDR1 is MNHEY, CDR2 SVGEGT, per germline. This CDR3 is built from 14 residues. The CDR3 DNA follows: TGTGCCAGCAGCAACAGGGCTGGGGCCAACGTCCTGACTTTC. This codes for CASSNRAGANVLTF.

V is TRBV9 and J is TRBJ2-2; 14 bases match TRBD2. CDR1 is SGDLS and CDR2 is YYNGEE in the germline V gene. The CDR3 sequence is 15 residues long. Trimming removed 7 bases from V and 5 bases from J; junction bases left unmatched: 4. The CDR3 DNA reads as TGTGCCAGCGGGACTAGCGGGAGTTCTACCGGGGAGCTGTTTTTT. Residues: CASGTSGSSTGELFF.

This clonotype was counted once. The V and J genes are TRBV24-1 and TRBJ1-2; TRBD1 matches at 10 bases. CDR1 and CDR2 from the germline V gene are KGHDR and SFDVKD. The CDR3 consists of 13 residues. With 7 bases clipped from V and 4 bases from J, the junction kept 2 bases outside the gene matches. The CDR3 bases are TGTGCCACCAGGGGACAGGGGAGCTATGGCTACACCTTC. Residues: CATRGQGSYGYTF.